This TCR beta chain was documented in a study of shared clonotypes between healthy human individuals. Study context: Per donor, CD8 memory used one plate, CD8 naive used two, CD4 memory used three and CD4 naive used three.

Source study methods: Filtering differed since immunoSEQ provided only junctions, with no quality scores. Some clones are missing from TCRdb's copy, which holds only in-frame ones; the method was immunoSEQ multiplex PCR. V and J calls and clone size are given by that table; D and trimming were obtained from the DNA. The sample has around 2,100,000 clones; over 85% are singletons. Only CD45RO-negative cells positively selected for CCR7 counted as naive CD8 cells, so terminally differentiated effector memory CD45RA+ cells were excluded. The germline CDR1 and CDR2 sequences are MNHNS and SASEGT. The germline V and J ends were trimmed by 4 bases and 5 bases, with 8 bases remaining between them. The CDR3 is made up of 13 amino acids.

Sequenced: naive CD8+ T cells sorted from blood. The genes are TRBV6-1 and TRBJ1-4; D unresolved. The source of this sequence is a man between 18 and 29 years old in good health. CDR3 in amino acids: CASSVDPNEKLFF. In nucleotides, the CDR3 is TGTGCCAGCAGTGTGGACCCCAATGAAAAACTGTTTTTT.